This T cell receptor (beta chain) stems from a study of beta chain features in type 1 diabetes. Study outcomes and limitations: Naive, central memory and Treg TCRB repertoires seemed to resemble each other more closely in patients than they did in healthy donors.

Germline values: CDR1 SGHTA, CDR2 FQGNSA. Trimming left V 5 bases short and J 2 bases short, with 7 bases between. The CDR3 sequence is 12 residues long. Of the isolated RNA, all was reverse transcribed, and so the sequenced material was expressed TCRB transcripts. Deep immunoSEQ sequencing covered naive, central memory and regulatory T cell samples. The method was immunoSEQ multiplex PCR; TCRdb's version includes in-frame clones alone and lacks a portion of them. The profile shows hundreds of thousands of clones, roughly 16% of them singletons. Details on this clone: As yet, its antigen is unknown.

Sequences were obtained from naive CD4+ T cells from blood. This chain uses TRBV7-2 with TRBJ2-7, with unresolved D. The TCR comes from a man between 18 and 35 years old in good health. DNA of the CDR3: TGTGCCAGCAGCCCAAACCCCTACGAGCAGTACTTC. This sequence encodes CASSPNPYEQYF.